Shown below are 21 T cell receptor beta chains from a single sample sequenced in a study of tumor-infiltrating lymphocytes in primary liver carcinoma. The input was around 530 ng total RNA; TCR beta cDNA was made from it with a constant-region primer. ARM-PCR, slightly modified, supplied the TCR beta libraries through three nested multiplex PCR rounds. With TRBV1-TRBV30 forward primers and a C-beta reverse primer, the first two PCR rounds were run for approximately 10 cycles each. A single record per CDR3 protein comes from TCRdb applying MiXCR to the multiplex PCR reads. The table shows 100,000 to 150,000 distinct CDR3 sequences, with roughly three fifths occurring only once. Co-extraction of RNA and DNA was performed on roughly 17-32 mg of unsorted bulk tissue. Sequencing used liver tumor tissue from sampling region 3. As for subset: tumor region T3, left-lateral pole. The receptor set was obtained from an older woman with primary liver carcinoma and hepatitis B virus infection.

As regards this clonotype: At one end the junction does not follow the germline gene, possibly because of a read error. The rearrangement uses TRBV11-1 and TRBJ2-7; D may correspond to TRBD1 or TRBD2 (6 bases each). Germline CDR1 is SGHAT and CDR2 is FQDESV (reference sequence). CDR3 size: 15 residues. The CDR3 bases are TGTACCAGCAACCCTCGGACAGCAGGACTATGCGAACAGTACTTC. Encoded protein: CTSNPRTAGLCEQYF. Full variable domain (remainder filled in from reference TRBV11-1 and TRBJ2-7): EAEVAQSPRYKITEKSQAVAFWCDPISGHATLYWYRQILGQGPELLVQFQDESVVDDSQLPKDRFSAERLKGVDSTLKIQPAELGDSAMYLCTSNPRTAGLCEQYFGPGTRLTVT.

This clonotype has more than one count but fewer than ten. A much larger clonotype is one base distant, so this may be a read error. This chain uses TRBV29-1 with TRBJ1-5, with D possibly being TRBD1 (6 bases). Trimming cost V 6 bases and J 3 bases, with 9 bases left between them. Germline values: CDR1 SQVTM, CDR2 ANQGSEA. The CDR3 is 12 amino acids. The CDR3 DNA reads TGCAGCGTCCGGGGGCCCAATCAGCCCCAGCATTTT. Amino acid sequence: CSVRGPNQPQHF. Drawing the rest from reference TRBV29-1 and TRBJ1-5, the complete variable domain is SAVISQKPSRDICQRGTSLTIQCQVDSQVTMMFWYRQQPGQSLTLIATANQGSEATYESGFVIDKFPISRPNLTFSTLTVSNMSPEDSSIYLCSVRGPNQPQHFGDGTRLSIL.

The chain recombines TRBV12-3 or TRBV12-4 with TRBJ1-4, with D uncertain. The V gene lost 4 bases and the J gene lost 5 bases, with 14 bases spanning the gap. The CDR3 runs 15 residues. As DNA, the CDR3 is TGTGCCAGCAGTTCCTCGGGGATAGGGAATGAAAAACTGTTTTTT. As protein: CASSSSGIGNEKLFF.

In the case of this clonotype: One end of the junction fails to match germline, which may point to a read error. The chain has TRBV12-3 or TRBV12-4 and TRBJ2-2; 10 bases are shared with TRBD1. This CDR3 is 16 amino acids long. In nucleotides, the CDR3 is TGTACCAGCAGTCGACAGGGGGCAGGGAACACCGGGGAGCTGTTTTTT. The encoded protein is CTSSRQGAGNTGELFF.

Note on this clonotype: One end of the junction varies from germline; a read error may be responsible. The CDR3 DNA reads as TGTGCCAGCACCAAGACATCTTCTAGCTACTACGAGCGGTACTTC. Its translation is CASTKTSSSYYERYF. J is TRBJ2-7 and V is TRBV11-2, with a possible D match to TRBD2 (5 bases). This CDR3 spans 15 amino acids. Germline CDR1 SGHAT, CDR2 FQNNGV.

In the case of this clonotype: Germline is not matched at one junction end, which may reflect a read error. CDR3 DNA: TGTGCCACCAGCTGGACGGGACAGCCATACGGGCAGTACTTC. It codes for CATSWTGQPYGQYF. The chain couples TRBV11-2 to TRBJ2-7; 7 nucleotides line up with TRBD1. In germline, CDR1 is SGHAT, CDR2 FQNNGV. The CDR3 length is 14 residues.

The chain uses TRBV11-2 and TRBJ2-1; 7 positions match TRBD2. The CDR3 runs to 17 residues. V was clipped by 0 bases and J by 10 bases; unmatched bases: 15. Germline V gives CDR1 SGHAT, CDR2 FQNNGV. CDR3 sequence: CASSLDSLTSPRNEQFF. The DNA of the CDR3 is TGTGCCAGCAGCTTAGATTCATTGACTAGCCCCCGGAACGAGCAGTTCTTC.

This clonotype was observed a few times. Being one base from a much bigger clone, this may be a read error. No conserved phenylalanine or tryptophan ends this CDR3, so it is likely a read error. The CDR3 spells CASSQERTVAKNIQYL. CDR3 nucleotides: TGTGCCAGCAGCCAGGAAAGGACAGTAGCCAAAAACATTCAGTACCTC. The V gene is TRBV4-2, the J gene TRBJ2-4; tentative D call: TRBD1 (6 bases). This CDR3 contains 16 residues. Germline CDR1 reads LGHNA; CDR2 reads YNFKEQ. V lost 3 bases, J lost 0 bases, and 12 bases lay in between.

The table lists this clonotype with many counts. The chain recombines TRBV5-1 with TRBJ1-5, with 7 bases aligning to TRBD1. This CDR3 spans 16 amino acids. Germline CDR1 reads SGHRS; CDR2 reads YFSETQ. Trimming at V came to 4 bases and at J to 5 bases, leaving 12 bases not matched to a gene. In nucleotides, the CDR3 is TGCGCCAGCAGCCGTTTACAGGGGCCCGAGGATCAGCCCCAGCATTTT. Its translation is CASSRLQGPEDQPQHF.

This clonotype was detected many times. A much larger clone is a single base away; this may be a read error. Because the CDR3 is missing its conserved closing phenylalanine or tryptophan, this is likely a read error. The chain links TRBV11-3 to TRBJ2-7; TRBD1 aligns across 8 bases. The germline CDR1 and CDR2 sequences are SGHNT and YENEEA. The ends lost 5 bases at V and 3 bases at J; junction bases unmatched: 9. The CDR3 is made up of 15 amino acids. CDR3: CASSEPSRGLYEQYL. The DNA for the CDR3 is TGTGCCAGCAGCGAGCCCTCCAGGGGGCTCTACGAGCAGTACCTC.

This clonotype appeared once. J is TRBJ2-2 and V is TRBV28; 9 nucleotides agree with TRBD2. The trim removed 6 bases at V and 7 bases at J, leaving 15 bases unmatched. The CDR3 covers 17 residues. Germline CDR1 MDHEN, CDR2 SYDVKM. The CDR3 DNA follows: TGTGCCAGCAGCTCATCCGCGGCTAGCGGGATTAGCGGGGAGCTGTTTTTT. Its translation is CASSSSAASGISGELFF. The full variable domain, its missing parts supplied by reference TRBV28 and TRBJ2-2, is DVKVTQSSRYLVKRTGEKVFLECVQDMDHENMFWYRQDPGLGLRLIYFSYDVKMKEKGDIPEGYSVSREKKERFSLILESASTNQTSMYLCASSSSAASGISGELFFGEGSRLTVL.

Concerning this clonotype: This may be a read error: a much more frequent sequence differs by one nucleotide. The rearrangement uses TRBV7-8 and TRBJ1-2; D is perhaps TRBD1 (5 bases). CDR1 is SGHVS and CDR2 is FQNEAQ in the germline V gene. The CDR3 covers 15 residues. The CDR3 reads CAGSLVPGPNYGYTF. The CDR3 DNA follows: TGTGCCGGCAGCTTAGTGCCGGGACCCAACTATGGCTACACCTTC. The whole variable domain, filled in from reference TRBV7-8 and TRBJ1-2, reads GAGVSQSPRYKVAKRGQDVALRCDPISGHVSLFWYQQALGQGPEFLTYFQNEAQLDKSGLPSDRFFAERPEGSVSTLKIQRTQQEDSAVYLCAGSLVPGPNYGYTFGSGTRLTVV.

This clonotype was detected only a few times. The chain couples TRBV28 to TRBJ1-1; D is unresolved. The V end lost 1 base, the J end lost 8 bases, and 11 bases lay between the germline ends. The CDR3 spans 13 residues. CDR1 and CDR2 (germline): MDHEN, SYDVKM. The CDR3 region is CASSLFVRTEAFF. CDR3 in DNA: TGTGCCAGCAGTTTATTTGTCAGGACGGAAGCTTTCTTT.

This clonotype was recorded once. The CDR3 loop is CASSAGLAGDYMAGEQFF. CDR3 coding DNA: TGTGCCAGCAGCGCTGGGCTCGCAGGGGACTATATGGCCGGTGAGCAGTTCTTC. The gene calls are TRBV11-2 and TRBJ2-1; D is possibly TRBD2 (7 bases). Germline CDR1 SGHAT, CDR2 FQNNGV. Trimming cost V 5 bases and J 9 bases, with 29 bases left between them. This CDR3 has 18 residues.

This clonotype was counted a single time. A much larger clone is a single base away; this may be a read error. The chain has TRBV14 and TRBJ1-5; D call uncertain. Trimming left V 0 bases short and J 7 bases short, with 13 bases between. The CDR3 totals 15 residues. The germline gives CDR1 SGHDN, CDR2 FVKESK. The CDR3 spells CASSQEANGVQPQHF. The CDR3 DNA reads TGTGCCAGCAGCCAAGAGGCTAACGGCGTCCAGCCCCAGCATTTT.

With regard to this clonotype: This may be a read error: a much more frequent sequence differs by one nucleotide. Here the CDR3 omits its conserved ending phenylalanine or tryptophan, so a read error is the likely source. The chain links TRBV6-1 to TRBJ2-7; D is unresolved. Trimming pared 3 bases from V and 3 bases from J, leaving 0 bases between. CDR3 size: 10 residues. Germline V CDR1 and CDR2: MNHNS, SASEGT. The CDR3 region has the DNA TGTGCCAGCAGTGACTACGAGCAGTACTAC. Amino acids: CASSDYEQYY.

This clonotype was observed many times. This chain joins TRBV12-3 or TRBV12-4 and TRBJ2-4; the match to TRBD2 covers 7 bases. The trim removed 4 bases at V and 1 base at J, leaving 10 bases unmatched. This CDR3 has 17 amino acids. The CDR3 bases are TGTGCCAGCAGTTGGGGGGGGGAGGGGTCGGCCAAAAACATTCAGTACTTC. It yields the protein CASSWGGEGSAKNIQYF.

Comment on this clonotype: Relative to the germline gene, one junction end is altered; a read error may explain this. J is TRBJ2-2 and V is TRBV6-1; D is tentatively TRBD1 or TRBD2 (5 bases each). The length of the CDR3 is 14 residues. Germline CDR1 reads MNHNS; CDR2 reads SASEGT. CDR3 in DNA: TGTGCCAGCAGTCCCAGACAGAACACCGGGGAGCTGTACTTT. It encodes CASSPRQNTGELYF.

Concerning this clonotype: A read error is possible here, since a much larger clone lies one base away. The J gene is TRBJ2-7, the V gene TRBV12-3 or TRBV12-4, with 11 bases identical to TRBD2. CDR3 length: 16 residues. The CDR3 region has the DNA TGTGTCAGCAGTCCCTCGGAGACTAGCGGGAACTACGAGCAGTACTTC. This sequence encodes CVSSPSETSGNYEQYF.

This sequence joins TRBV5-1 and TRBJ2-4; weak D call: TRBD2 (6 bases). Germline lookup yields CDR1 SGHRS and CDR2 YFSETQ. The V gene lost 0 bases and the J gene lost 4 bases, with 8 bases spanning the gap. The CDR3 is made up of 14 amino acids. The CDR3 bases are TGCGCCAGCAGCTTGGAGGAGGGTAAAAACATTCAGTACTTC. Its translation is CASSLEEGKNIQYF.

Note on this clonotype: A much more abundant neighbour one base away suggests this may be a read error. The CDR3 DNA sequence: TGTGCCAGCAGTGTACAGAGCTCTGGGGCCAACGTCCTGACTTTC. Its protein product is CASSVQSSGANVLTF. The chain carries TRBV2 and TRBJ2-6, with D unresolved. V was shortened by 4 bases and J by 0 bases, with 7 bases between the two germline ends. The CDR3 totals 15 residues. Germline values: CDR1 SNHLY, CDR2 FYNNEI.